This record looks at one T cell receptor (beta chain) sequence and its context. Its antigen is undetermined. This sample was included in a study of T cell responses to AZD1222 COVID-19 vaccine. Broader study findings: Donors were mostly white British, more females; clonal diversity possibly underestimated. Sampling captured repertoires only after the peak T cell response. Receipt of two AZD1222 doses was followed by a rise in Spike-specific TCR breadth and depth. Unmutated variant regions are reportedly targeted by nearly half of spike-specific TCRs.

Clones were sequenced by immunoSEQ multiplex PCR, and TCRdb holds only the in-frame ones, with some missing. The sample contains about 100,000 clones, around nine tenths of which appear only once. The TCR was taken from an adult in good health. The starting material was peripheral blood, obtained on day 0 of AZD1222 vaccination.

The CDR3 nucleotides are TGTGCCACCGATCACAGGGATGGCACCGGGGAGCTGTTTTTT. Protein: CATDHRDGTGELFF. The chain employs TRBV24-1 and TRBJ2-2, with D possibly being TRBD1 (6 bases). Germline V lookup: CDR1 KGHDR, CDR2 SFDVKD. Trimming took 9 bases from V and 4 from J, leaving 14 bases between them. The CDR3 covers 14 residues.